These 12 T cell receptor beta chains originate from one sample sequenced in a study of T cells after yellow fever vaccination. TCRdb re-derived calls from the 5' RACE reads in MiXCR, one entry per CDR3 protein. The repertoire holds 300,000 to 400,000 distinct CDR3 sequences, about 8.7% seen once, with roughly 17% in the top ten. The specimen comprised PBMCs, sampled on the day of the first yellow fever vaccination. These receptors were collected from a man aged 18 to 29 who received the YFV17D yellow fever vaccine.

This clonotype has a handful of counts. As DNA, the CDR3 is TGTGCCAGCAGCGTAGATCCGGGGGTTAACACTGAAGCTTTCTTT. This sequence encodes CASSVDPGVNTEAFF. This chain connects TRBV9 to TRBJ1-1, with TRBD1 as a possible D gene (5 bases). The V end was cut by 0 bases, the J end by 2 bases, with 11 bases between. This CDR3 spans 15 amino acids. CDR1 is SGDLS and CDR2 is YYNGEE in the germline V gene.

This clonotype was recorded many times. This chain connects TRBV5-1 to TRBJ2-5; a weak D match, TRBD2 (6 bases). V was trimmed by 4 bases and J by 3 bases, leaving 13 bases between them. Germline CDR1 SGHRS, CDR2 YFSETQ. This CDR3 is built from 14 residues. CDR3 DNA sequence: TGCGCCAGCAGCCCCGGGGGTTCAGAAGAGACCCAGTACTTC. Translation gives CASSPGGSEETQYF.

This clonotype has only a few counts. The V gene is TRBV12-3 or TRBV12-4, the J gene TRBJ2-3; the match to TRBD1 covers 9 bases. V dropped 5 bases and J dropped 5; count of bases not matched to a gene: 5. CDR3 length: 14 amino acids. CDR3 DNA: TGTGCCAGCAGTGCCGGGACAGGGTTAGATACGCAGTATTTT. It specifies CASSAGTGLDTQYF.

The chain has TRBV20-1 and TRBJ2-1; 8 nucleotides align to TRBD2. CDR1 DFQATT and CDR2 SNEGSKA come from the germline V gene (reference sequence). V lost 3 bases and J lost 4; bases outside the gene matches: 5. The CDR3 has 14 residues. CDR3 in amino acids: CSASGGAIYNEQFF. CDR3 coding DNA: TGCAGTGCTAGCGGGGGGGCAATATACAATGAGCAGTTCTTC.

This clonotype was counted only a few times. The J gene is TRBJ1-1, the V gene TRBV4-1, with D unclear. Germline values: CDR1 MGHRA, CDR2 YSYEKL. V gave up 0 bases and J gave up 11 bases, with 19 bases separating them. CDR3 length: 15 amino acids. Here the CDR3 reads CASSQDATEGRLAFF. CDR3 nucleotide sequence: TGCGCCAGCAGCCAAGATGCGACCGAAGGTCGATTGGCTTTCTTT.

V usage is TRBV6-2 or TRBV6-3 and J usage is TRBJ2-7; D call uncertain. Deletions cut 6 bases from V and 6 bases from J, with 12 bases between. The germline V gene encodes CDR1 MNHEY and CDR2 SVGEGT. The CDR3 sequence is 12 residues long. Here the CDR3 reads CASRLPQGEQYF. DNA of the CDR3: TGTGCCAGCAGGCTCCCTCAAGGCGAGCAGTACTTC.

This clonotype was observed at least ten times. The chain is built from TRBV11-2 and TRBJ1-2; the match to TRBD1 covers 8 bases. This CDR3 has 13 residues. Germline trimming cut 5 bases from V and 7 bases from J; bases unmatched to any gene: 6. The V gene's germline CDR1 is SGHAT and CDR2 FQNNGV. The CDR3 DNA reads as TGTGCCAGCAGCACGACAGGGGCGGTTGGCTACACCTTC. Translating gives CASSTTGAVGYTF.

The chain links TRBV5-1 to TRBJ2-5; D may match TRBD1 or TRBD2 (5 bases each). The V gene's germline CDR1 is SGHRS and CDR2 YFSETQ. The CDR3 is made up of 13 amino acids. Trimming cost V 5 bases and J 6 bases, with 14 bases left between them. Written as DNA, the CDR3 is TGCGCCAGCAGATTACAGGAGGCGAAGACCCAGTACTTC. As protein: CASRLQEAKTQYF.

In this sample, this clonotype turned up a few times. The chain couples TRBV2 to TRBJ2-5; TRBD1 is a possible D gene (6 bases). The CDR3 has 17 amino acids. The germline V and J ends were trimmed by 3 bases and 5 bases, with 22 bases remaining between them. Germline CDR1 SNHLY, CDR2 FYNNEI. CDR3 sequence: CASSDIDRATGFETQYF. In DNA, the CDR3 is TGTGCCAGCAGTGACATAGATCGGGCTACAGGGTTTGAGACCCAGTACTTC.

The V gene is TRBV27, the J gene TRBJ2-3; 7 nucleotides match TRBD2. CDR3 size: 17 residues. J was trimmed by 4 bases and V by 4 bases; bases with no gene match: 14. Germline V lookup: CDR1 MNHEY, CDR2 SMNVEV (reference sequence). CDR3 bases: TGTGCCAGCAGTTCCCCATCAAGGTGGGGAGGGGCAGATACGCAGTATTTT. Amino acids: CASSSPSRWGGADTQYF.

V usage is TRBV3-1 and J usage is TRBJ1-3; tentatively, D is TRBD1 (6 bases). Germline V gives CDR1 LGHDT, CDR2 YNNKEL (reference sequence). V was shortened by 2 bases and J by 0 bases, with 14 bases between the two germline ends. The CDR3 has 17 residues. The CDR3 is CASSQRVLGGSGNTIYF. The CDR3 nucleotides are TGTGCCAGCAGCCAACGAGTGTTAGGGGGCTCTGGAAACACCATATATTTT.

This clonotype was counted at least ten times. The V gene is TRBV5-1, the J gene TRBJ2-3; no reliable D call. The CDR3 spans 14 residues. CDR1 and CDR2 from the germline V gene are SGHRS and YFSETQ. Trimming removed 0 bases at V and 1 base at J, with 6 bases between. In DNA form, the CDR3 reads TGCGCCAGCAGCTTGGCTCAGGGCACAGATACGCAGTATTTT. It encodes CASSLAQGTDTQYF.